What follows is one T cell receptor (beta chain) and its context. The data were obtained in a study of control samples from healthy donors and cancer patients. The repertoire was sequenced with immunoSEQ multiplex PCR; TCRdb's copy has only in-frame clones and lacks some. The sample contains fewer than 25,000 clones, approximately 90% of which appear only once. The sample was PBMCs. This TCR derives from a woman between 55 and 75 years old with head and neck cancer.

The CDR3 is CASSGDRNTGELFF. The CDR3 DNA reads as TGTGCCAGCAGCGGCGACAGAAACACCGGGGAGCTGTTTTTT. V gene TRBV2 combines with J gene TRBJ2-2; possible D gene TRBD1, 5 bases. This CDR3 region has 14 residues. The germline V gene has CDR1 SNHLY and CDR2 FYNNEI. The V and J ends lost 6 bases and 2 bases respectively, with 10 bases between them.